This TCR beta chain derives from a study of T cell repertoires in cytomegalovirus infection. Study overall: The authors used CMV epitopes that were HLA-C-restricted (recently identified) and HLA-B-restricted (well studied). Public TCR beta signature analysis indicated the presence of both CMV infection and matching HLA type. Notes on the study in general: Identification of carriers of CMV plus the relevant HLA was performed using cumulative public TCR beta family frequency. HLA-C-restricted, CMV-specific TCR beta clonotypes were dominant ex vivo.

The germline V gene encodes CDR1 SGHTA and CDR2 FQGNSA. The V and J ends lost 4 bases and 5 bases respectively, with 13 bases between them. This CDR3 comprises 14 residues. Via MiXCR, TCRdb re-called the reads, giving one row per CDR3 protein. The sample has 680,000 or so distinct CDR3 sequences, roughly 36% seen once; the top ten hold around a sixth. This clonotype showed up just a few times. Its antigen is as yet unknown. The sequence derives from a human donor in good health (CMV status not recorded). Some clones in this sample may be carry-over from other donors' samples. The chain links TRBV7-2 to TRBJ2-3, with D possibly TRBD2 on 6 matching bases. The source was cultured PBMCs, collected from culture after CMV antigen stimulation. The CDR3 region has the DNA TGTGCCAGCAGCTCCACCCTAGCGAAAGATACGCAGTATTTT. Residues: CASSSTLAKDTQYF. The full variable domain, with the rest looked up from reference TRBV7-2 and TRBJ2-3, is GAGVSQSPSNKVTEKGKDVELRCDPISGHTALYWYRQSLGQGLEFLIYFQGNSAPDKSGLPSDRFSAERTGGSVSTLTIQRTQQEDSAVYLCASSSTLAKDTQYFGPGTRLTVL.